This T cell receptor beta chain emerged from a study of blood T cells in healthy people across ages. This clonotype appeared a single time. Sequence at one end of the junction differs from germline and may be a read error. Using a J-beta primer mix together with a sample-barcoded 5' primer, a second PCR was run for about 6 to 11 cycles. From the 5' RACE reads, TCRdb called clonotypes with MiXCR, one entry per CDR3 protein. In the table there are about 760,000 distinct CDR3 sequences, 20% to 25% of which are singletons. The data were also submitted as part of a second study, on T cells of mothers and their children.

What was sequenced was blood. The sequence was obtained from a boy younger than 18 in good health.

In nucleotides, the CDR3 is TGCAGCGCCGGACAGGGGGCCTCCTACGGGCAGTACTTC. As protein: CSAGQGASYGQYF. This chain connects TRBV29-1 to TRBJ2-7, with 11 positions matching TRBD1. The CDR3 spans 13 residues. From germline, CDR1 is SQVTM and CDR2 ANQGSEA.